These 3 T cell receptor beta chains share one sample of origin, sequenced in a study of OX40 agonist ivuxolimab in advanced cancers. Produced via immunoSEQ multiplex PCR; TCRdb's table is partial and in-frame only. The table includes 15,000 to 20,000 clones, 65% to 85% detected once. The input for sequencing was CD4+ or CD8+ T cells sorted from blood, taken in a trial of the OX40 agonist ivuxolimab. The receptors originated from an adult with an advanced solid tumor such as melanoma, head and neck, liver or kidney cancer.

The chain links TRBV6-6 to TRBJ2-1; 7 bases are shared with TRBD2. This CDR3 region has 15 residues. The trim removed 9 bases at V and 5 bases at J, leaving 13 bases unmatched. CDR1 and CDR2 from the germline V gene are MNHNY and SVGAGI (reference sequence). The CDR3 DNA follows: TGTGCCAGTACGACTTGGCGGGAGAGTCACAATGAGCAGTTCTTC. It is translated as CASTTWRESHNEQFF.

This clone appeared a single time. This chain connects TRBV9 to TRBJ2-3; maybe TRBD2 (6 bases). The CDR3 consists of 15 residues. Trimming took off 0 bases at V and 8 bases at J, with 16 bases between the two ends. Germline V gene sequence: CDR1 SGDLS, CDR2 YYNGEE. In DNA form, the CDR3 reads TGTGCCAGCAGCGTAGGCGGCGGGACCGGCCGTACGCAGTATTTT. Its translation: CASSVGGGTGRTQYF.

This clone was found once. The chain is built from TRBV2 and TRBJ2-7, with D tentatively TRBD1 (6 bases). Trimming pared 3 bases from V and 0 bases from J, leaving 6 bases between. Germline lookup yields CDR1 SNHLY and CDR2 FYNNEI. The CDR3 totals 13 residues. The CDR3 loop reads CASSDRGSYEQYF. CDR3 DNA: TGTGCCAGCAGTGACAGGGGCTCCTACGAGCAGTACTTC.